This T cell receptor (beta chain) was captured in a study of cytomegalovirus exposure and HLA in healthy donors. As regards this clone: Its matching antigen is unknown. This could be a read error, since a much larger clone is one nucleotide away. The same CDR3 arises from other DNA sequences in this sample as well.

Notes on the study in general: The classifier reportedly diagnosed cytomegalovirus status with high specificity and sensitivity. Most of the TCR beta V segments (in an earlier analysis) were productive either about 87% or about 30% of the time.

The V gene's germline CDR1 is MGHRA and CDR2 YSYEKL. The length of the CDR3 is 13 residues. The germline V and J ends were trimmed by 0 bases and 6 bases, with 9 bases remaining between them. Both 60 Vbeta primers and 13 Jbeta primers went into the PCR. The method was immunoSEQ multiplex PCR; TCRdb's version includes in-frame clones alone and lacks a portion of them. The sample shows around 100,000 clones, around 79% of them seen only once. Material: PBMCs. This chain uses TRBV4-1 with TRBJ2-7; D is ambiguous. The sequence derives from a man aged 45 to 65 in good health and CMV-seropositive. This chain's CDR3 is CASSQESGSEQYF. The CDR3 DNA reads as TGCGCCAGCAGCCAAGAGTCAGGTAGCGAGCAGTACTTC.